Shown below are 8 T cell receptor beta chains from a single sample sequenced in a study of cytomegalovirus exposure and HLA in healthy donors. With 60 Vbeta and 13 Jbeta primers, the PCR was carried out. Here immunoSEQ multiplex PCR was the method, and the copy in TCRdb shows in-frame clones only, minus some. The sample shows 95,000 to 100,000 clones, more than 70% of them seen only once. Source material: PBMCs. The receptors were gathered from a man aged 25-40 years in good health and CMV-seronegative.

The chain employs TRBV4-2 and TRBJ1-5; D is ambiguous. This CDR3 has 15 residues. CDR1 is LGHNA and CDR2 is YNFKEQ in the germline V gene. V gave up 3 bases and J gave up 1 base, with 10 bases separating them. Here the CDR3 reads CASSQNTRSNQPQHF. The DNA of the CDR3 is TGTGCCAGCAGCCAGAATACAAGAAGCAATCAGCCCCAGCATTTT.

V usage is TRBV12-5 and J usage is TRBJ2-2, with D hard to call. The CDR3 totals 12 residues. Germline CDR1 and CDR2: LGHNT and FRNRAP. Trimming cost V 8 bases and J 3 bases, with 7 bases left between them. The CDR3 reads CASSVDTGELFF. CDR3 bases: TGTGCTAGTAGCGTGGACACCGGGGAGCTGTTTTTT. Full variable domain (rest looked up from reference TRBV12-5 and TRBJ2-2): DARVTQTPRHKVTEMGQEVTMRCQPILGHNTVFWYRQTMMQGLELLAYFRNRAPLDDSGMPKDRFSAEMPDATLATLKIQPSEPRDSAVYFCASSVDTGELFFGEGSRLTVL.

V is TRBV5-4 and J is TRBJ2-7; weak D call: TRBD1 (5 bases). The CDR3 runs 15 residues. The V gene's germline CDR1 is SGHNT and CDR2 YYREEE (reference sequence). V lost 1 base to trimming and J lost 3 bases, with 14 bases between them. The CDR3 DNA sequence: TGTGCCAGCAGCTTGACAGGTTTCAAGTACTACGAGCAGTACTTC. Translation gives CASSLTGFKYYEQYF.

Notes on this clone: This specimen includes other DNA sequences encoding the same CDR3. This chain connects TRBV5-1 to TRBJ1-5, with a possible D match to TRBD1 (5 bases). Germline CDR1 and CDR2: SGHRS and YFSETQ. The V and J ends lost 0 bases and 4 bases respectively, with 11 bases between them. The CDR3 has 15 amino acids. CDR3 sequence reads: CASSLDGQGNQPQHF. The DNA for the CDR3 is TGCGCCAGCAGCTTGGACGGCCAGGGTAATCAGCCCCAGCATTTT.

In this sample, this clone turned up a few times. This rearrangement joins TRBV29-1 to TRBJ2-7, with D tentatively TRBD2 (6 bases). Germline lookup yields CDR1 SQVTM and CDR2 ANQGSEA. V lost 4 bases, J lost 7 bases, and 26 bases lay in between. CDR3 size: 16 residues. CDR3 bases: TGCAGCGTTGTCACAAAAGGGCCAGCGGGTGGGGCTGAGCAGTACTTC. Amino acid sequence: CSVVTKGPAGGAEQYF.

The chain joins TRBV29-1 to TRBJ1-2; no clear D gene. The germline V gene encodes CDR1 SQVTM and CDR2 ANQGSEA. Trimming took 8 bases from V and 3 from J, leaving 13 bases between them. The CDR3 has 12 amino acids. CDR3 nucleotide sequence: TGCAGCACTTCTGAGGGAGACTATGGCTACACCTTC. Translating gives CSTSEGDYGYTF.

The V gene is TRBV25-1, the J gene TRBJ1-4; D remains unclear. Germline V CDR1 and CDR2: MGHDK, SYGVNS. V lost 2 bases and J lost 8, with 12 bases in between. CDR3 length equals 14 residues. CDR3 residues: CASSEGGVGEKLFF. CDR3 in DNA: TGTGCCAGCAGTGAAGGTGGAGTTGGGGAAAAACTGTTTTTT.

Only a few counts were recorded for this clone. The V and J genes are TRBV9 and TRBJ2-1, with a tentative D call TRBD2 (5 bases). This CDR3 comprises 15 residues. Trimming cost V 5 bases and J 12 bases, with 24 bases left between them. Per germline, CDR1 SGDLS and CDR2 YYNGEE. The CDR3 reads CASSERRDSTRGQFF. The CDR3 region has the DNA TGTGCCAGCAGTGAAAGACGGGATTCGACCCGGGGGCAGTTCTTC. Supplemented by reference TRBV9 and TRBJ2-1, the full variable domain reads DSGVTQTPKHLITATGQRVTLRCSPRSGDLSVYWYQQSLDQGLQFLIQYYNGEERAKGNILERFSAQQFPDLHSELNLSSLELGDSALYFCASSERRDSTRGQFFGPGTRLTVL.